This T cell receptor (beta chain) originates from a study of blood T cell repertoires in COVID-19. Germline CDR1 reads LGHNA; CDR2 reads YNFKEQ. This CDR3 has 13 residues. V lost 1 base, J lost 1 base, and 5 bases lay in between. In the original analysis: The assay estimated nucleated cells by amplifying reference gene primers. Profiled with immunoSEQ multiplex PCR; TCRdb holds only in-frame clones, not every one. That table gives V, J and clone size, and the DNA gave D and trimming. The sample holds about 240,000 clones, 83% seen once. This clonotype was obtained from a woman aged 40-49 years who had been exposed to COVID-19. The sample comprised PBMCs or T cells enriched from blood (not recorded which). The chain uses TRBV4-2 and TRBJ2-7; D not certain. CDR3 loop: CASSQAHSYEQYF. CDR3 nucleotides: TGTGCCAGCAGCCAAGCCCATTCCTACGAGCAGTACTTC.